Shown below are 9 T cell receptor beta chains from a single sample sequenced in a study of T cell changes during pregnancy in multiple sclerosis. Assay: immunoSEQ multiplex PCR; the TCRdb copy retains only in-frame clones and omits some. Counted here are approximately 74,000 clones, around 85% occurring once; the ten biggest clones make up less than 4%. The sample was peripheral blood, taken before pregnancy. The receptor source for this set is a female donor with multiple sclerosis, enrolled in a pregnancy study.

The V call is TRBV29-1, the J call TRBJ2-7; tentatively, D is TRBD2 (5 bases). This CDR3 has 13 amino acids. Trimming left V 2 bases short and J 3 bases short, with 11 bases between. The germline V gene has CDR1 SQVTM and CDR2 ANQGSEA. CDR3 nucleotide sequence: TGCAGCGTTGAATCTCAAGGAGGCTACGAGCAGTACTTC. Its translation: CSVESQGGYEQYF.

This clone was picked up a small number of times. The chain has TRBV19 and TRBJ1-6; D gene unclear. Trimming shortened V by 7 bases and J by 10 bases, and 17 bases separated the two germline ends. Germline loops: CDR1 LNHDA, CDR2 SQIVND (reference sequence). The CDR3 runs 14 residues. The CDR3 coding sequence is TGTGCCAGTACAATTGGCGGTTCACCATCACCCCTCCACTTT. Amino acids: CASTIGGSPSPLHF.

This chain joins TRBV29-1 and TRBJ1-1, with TRBD1 matching 7 bases. Germline CDR1 and CDR2: SQVTM and ANQGSEA. The CDR3 is 11 amino acids. V shed 7 bases, J shed 4 bases, and the junction held 3 bases outside the gene matches. CDR3 protein: CSARDSTEAFF. The CDR3 bases are TGCAGCGCTCGGGACAGCACTGAAGCTTTCTTT.

The chain recombines TRBV29-1 with TRBJ2-3; the match to TRBD1 covers 8 bases. CDR1 and CDR2 from the germline V gene are SQVTM and ANQGSEA. The trim removed 7 bases at V and 5 bases at J, leaving 11 bases unmatched. The CDR3 totals 14 residues. The DNA for the CDR3 is TGCAGCGCTGCCGGACAGGGAGAGATAGATACGCAGTATTTT. This codes for CSAAGQGEIDTQYF.

The CDR3 region has the DNA TGTGCCAGTAGTATGGCCCCAAGAGGAAACACTGAAGCTTTCTTT. Residues: CASSMAPRGNTEAFF. The V gene is TRBV19, the J gene TRBJ1-1; D is unresolved. Germline-derived CDR1 and CDR2 are LNHDA and SQIVND (reference sequence). CDR3 length: 15 amino acids. V was clipped by 3 bases and J by 2 bases, with 13 bases between them. Drawing the rest from reference TRBV19 and TRBJ1-1, the complete variable domain is DGGITQSPKYLFRKEGQNVTLSCEQNLNHDAMYWYRQDPGQGLRLIYYSQIVNDFQKGDIAEGYSVSREKKESFPLTVTSAQKNPTAFYLCASSMAPRGNTEAFFGQGTRLTVV.

This sequence joins TRBV7-9 and TRBJ2-1; 10 positions match TRBD2. Trimming at V came to 5 bases and at J to 2 bases, leaving 3 bases not matched to a gene. CDR3 length equals 15 residues. Germline V gene data show CDR1 as SEHNR and CDR2 as FQNEAQ (reference sequence). The CDR3 reads CASSRTSGAYNEQFF. The CDR3 bases are TGTGCCAGCAGCCGGACTAGCGGAGCCTACAATGAGCAGTTCTTC.

This clone was counted between two and nine times. The genes are TRBV7-2 and TRBJ2-7, with TRBD2 matching 9 bases. J lost 0 bases, V lost 6 bases, and 3 bases had no gene match. The CDR3 is made up of 14 amino acids. The germline gives CDR1 SGHTA, CDR2 FQGNSA. The CDR3 reads CASRRLADSYEQYF. For the CDR3, the DNA is TGTGCCAGCAGGAGACTAGCGGACTCCTACGAGCAGTACTTC. Together with reference TRBV7-2 and TRBJ2-7, the CDR3 gives the full variable domain: GAGVSQSPSNKVTEKGKDVELRCDPISGHTALYWYRQSLGQGLEFLIYFQGNSAPDKSGLPSDRFSAERTGGSVSTLTIQRTQQEDSAVYLCASRRLADSYEQYFGPGTRLTVT.

V and J are TRBV10-2 and TRBJ2-7; TRBD1 agrees at 7 bases. Germline CDR1 reads WSHSY; CDR2 reads SAAADI. The CDR3 contains 12 residues. J was trimmed by 5 bases and V by 3 bases; bases with no gene match: 1. CDR3 sequence: CASSEGTDEQYF. The DNA for the CDR3 is TGCGCCAGCAGTGAAGGGACAGACGAGCAGTACTTC.

The chain employs TRBV5-1 and TRBJ1-3; D possibly corresponds to TRBD1 (5 bases). CDR1 is SGHRS, CDR2 YFSETQ, per germline. V shed 4 bases and J shed 2 bases, with 22 bases lying between them. The CDR3 length is 18 residues. CDR3 DNA: TGCGCCAGCAGCCTGGGGCAAGCGCCTTCCGTTCCTGGAAACACCATATATTTT. Amino acids: CASSLGQAPSVPGNTIYF.